Below, 3 T cell receptor beta chains from the same sample are listed, as sequenced in a study of T cells in Graves' hyperthyroidism and ophthalmopathy. Amplified regions were TCR beta CDR3 sequences from RNA transcripts. A first-round RT-PCR of the TCR CDR3 used the HTBI primer set. From the multiplex PCR reads, TCRdb called clonotypes with MiXCR, one entry per CDR3 protein. The table includes some 720,000 distinct CDR3 sequences, 16% detected once. Sample: blood. These receptor sequences come from a man between 18 and 29 years old with Graves' hyperthyroidism.

This clonotype was detected only a few times. V is TRBV5-1 and J is TRBJ2-2; 15 bases are a match to TRBD2. There are 18 residues in the CDR3. Germline V gives CDR1 SGHRS, CDR2 YFSETQ. J was trimmed by 2 bases and V by 4 bases; bases with no gene match: 6. The CDR3 loop reads CASSIRTSGRANTGELFF. CDR3 DNA sequence: TGCGCCAGCAGCATACGGACTAGCGGGAGGGCCAACACCGGGGAGCTGTTTTTT.

There are a few counts of this clonotype. The CDR3 region is CATSDGNTDTQYF. In DNA, the CDR3 is TGTGCCACCAGTGACGGTAACACAGATACGCAGTATTTT. This chain joins TRBV24-1 and TRBJ2-3; D uncertain. The CDR3 length is 13 residues. Germline-derived CDR1 and CDR2 are KGHDR and SFDVKD. Trimming took 4 bases from V and 2 from J, leaving 6 bases between them.

This clonotype was seen ten or more times. V is TRBV18 and J is TRBJ2-3; D is ambiguous. Germline values: CDR1 KGHSH, CDR2 LQKENI. The CDR3 totals 14 residues. Trimming removed 0 bases from V and 0 bases from J, with 4 bases in between. The CDR3 protein is CASSPPVSTDTQYF. In nucleotides, the CDR3 is TGTGCCAGCTCACCACCCGTGAGCACAGATACGCAGTATTTT.